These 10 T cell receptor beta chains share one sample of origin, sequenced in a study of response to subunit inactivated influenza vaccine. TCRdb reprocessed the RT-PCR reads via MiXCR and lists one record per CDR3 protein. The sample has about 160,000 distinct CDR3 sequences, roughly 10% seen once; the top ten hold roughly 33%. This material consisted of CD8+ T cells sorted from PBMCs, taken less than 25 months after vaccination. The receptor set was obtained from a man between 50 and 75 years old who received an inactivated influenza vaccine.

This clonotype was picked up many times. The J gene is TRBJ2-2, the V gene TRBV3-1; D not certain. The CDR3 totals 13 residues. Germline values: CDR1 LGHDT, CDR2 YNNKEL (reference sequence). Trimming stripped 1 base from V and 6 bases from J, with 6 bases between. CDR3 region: CASSQVLAGELFF. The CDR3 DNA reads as TGTGCCAGCAGCCAAGTATTAGCCGGGGAGCTGTTTTTT.

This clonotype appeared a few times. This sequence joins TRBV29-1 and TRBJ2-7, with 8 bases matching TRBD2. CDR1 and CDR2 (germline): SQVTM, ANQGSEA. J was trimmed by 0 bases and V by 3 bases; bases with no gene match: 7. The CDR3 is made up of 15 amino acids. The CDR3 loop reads CSVDGAGGSSYEQYF. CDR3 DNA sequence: TGCAGCGTTGACGGCGCGGGAGGCAGCTCCTACGAGCAGTACTTC.

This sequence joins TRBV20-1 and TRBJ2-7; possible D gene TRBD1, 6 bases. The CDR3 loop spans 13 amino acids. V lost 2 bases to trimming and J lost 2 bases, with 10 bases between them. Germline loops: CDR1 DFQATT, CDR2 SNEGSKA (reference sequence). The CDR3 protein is CSARWTETYEQYF. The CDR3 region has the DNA TGCAGTGCTAGATGGACAGAGACCTACGAGCAGTACTTC.

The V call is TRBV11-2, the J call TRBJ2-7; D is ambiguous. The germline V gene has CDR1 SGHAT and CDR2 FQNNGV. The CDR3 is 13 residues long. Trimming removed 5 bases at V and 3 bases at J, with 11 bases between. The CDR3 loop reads CASSPGRYYEQYF. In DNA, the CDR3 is TGTGCCAGCAGCCCTGGACGATACTACGAGCAGTACTTC.

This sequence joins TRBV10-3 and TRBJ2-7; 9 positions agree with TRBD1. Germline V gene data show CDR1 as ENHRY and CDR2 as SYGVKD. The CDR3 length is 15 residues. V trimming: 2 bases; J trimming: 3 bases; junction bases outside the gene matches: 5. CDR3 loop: CAISESYRGLYEQYF. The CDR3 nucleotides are TGTGCCATCAGTGAGAGTTACAGGGGGCTCTACGAGCAGTACTTC.

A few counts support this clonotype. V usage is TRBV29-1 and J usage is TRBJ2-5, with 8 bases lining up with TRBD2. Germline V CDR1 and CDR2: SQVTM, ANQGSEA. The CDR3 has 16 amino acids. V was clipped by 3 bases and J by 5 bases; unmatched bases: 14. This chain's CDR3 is CSVDQPGGGFMETQYF. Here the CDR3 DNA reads TGCAGCGTTGATCAGCCTGGCGGGGGGTTTATGGAGACCCAGTACTTC. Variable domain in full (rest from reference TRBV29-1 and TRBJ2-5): SAVISQKPSRDICQRGTSLTIQCQVDSQVTMMFWYRQQPGQSLTLIATANQGSEATYESGFVIDKFPISRPNLTFSTLTVSNMSPEDSSIYLCSVDQPGGGFMETQYFGPGTRLLVL.

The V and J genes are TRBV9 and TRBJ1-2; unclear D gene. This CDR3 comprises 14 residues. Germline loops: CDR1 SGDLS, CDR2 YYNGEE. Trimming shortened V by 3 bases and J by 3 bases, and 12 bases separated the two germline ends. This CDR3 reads CASSDSRTDYGYTF. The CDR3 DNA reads TGTGCCAGCAGCGACTCCAGGACGGACTATGGCTACACCTTC.

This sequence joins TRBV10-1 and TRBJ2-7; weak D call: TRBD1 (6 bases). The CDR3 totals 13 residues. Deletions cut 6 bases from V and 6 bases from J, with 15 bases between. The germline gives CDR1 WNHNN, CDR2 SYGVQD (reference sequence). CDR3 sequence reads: CASSPDSPSEQYF. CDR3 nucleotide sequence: TGCGCCAGCAGCCCGGACAGCCCAAGCGAGCAGTACTTC.

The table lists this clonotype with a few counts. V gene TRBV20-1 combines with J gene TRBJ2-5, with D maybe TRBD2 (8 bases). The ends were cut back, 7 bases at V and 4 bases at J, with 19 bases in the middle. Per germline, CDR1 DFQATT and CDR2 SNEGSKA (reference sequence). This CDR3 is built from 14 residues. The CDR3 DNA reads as TGCAGTGGCTGGGGACAGCGGGGGAGAGAGACCCAGTACTTC. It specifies CSGWGQRGRETQYF.

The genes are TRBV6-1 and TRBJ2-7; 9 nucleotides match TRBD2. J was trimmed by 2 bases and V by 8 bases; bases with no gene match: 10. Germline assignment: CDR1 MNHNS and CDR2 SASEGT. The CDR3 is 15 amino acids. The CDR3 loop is CASSPTSGGTYEQYF. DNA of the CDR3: TGTGCCAGCTCTCCAACGAGCGGGGGGACCTACGAGCAGTACTTC.